Below, one TCR beta chain is given with its context. This sample stems from a study of blood T cell repertoires in COVID-19. Study-level information: Researchers got acute and convalescent COVID-19 samples from the United States, Italy and Spain.

Profiling relied on immunoSEQ multiplex PCR, and the TCRdb table lists in-frame clones only, not all of them. The table records 50,000 to 60,000 clones, 80% to 90% of them present only once. J gave up 3 bases and V 2 bases, and 11 bases lay outside the gene matches. The CDR3 contains 17 residues. The germline V gene encodes CDR1 LGHDT and CDR2 YNNKEL (reference sequence). This chain uses TRBV3-1 (or the pseudogene TRBV3-2) with TRBJ2-3, with 7 bases fitting TRBD1. This clonotype was obtained from a man aged 55 to 69 with acute or convalescent COVID-19. Sequencing was performed on peripheral blood. The CDR3 nucleotides are TGTGCCAGCAGCCAATTCACAGGGGTGGGTATGACAGATACGCAGTATTTT. Amino acids: CASSQFTGVGMTDTQYF.